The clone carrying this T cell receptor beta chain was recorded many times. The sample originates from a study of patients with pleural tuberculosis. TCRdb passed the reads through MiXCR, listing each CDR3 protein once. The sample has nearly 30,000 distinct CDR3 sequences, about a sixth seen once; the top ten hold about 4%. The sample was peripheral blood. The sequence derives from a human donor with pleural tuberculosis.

CDR3 protein: CASTQGGEKAYEQYF. The CDR3 DNA reads TGTGCCAGCACCCAAGGGGGGGAGAAAGCCTACGAGCAGTACTTC. This chain links TRBV6-1 with TRBJ2-7; a possible D gene is TRBD2 (7 bases). The ends were cut back, 7 bases at V and 2 bases at J, with 18 bases in the middle. Germline values: CDR1 MNHNS, CDR2 SASEGT. This CDR3 has 15 residues.